Following are 8 T cell receptor beta chains from one sample sequenced in a study of blood T cell repertoires in COVID-19. Sequenced by immunoSEQ multiplex PCR; TCRdb stores in-frame clones only, minus some. Of 180,000 or so clones listed, 82% are singletons. Sequenced: peripheral blood. These receptors were collected from a woman between 65 and 79 years old with acute or convalescent COVID-19.

This chain uses TRBV24-1 with TRBJ1-1, with 8 bases lining up with TRBD1. After removal of 0 bases from V and 2 bases from J, the junction contained 16 bases not matched to a gene. The germline CDR1 and CDR2 sequences are KGHDR and SFDVKD. This CDR3 has 20 amino acids. CDR3 nucleotides: TGTGCCACCAGTGATTTGGACAGGGGTCGAGAACCTATCCCCAACACTGAAGCTTTCTTT. It encodes CATSDLDRGREPIPNTEAFF.

The chain recombines TRBV6-2 or TRBV6-3 with TRBJ2-7, with 8 bases aligning to TRBD1. V trimming: 6 bases; J trimming: 2 bases; junction bases outside the gene matches: 3. Germline lookup yields CDR1 MNHEY and CDR2 SVGEGT. The CDR3 spans 13 residues. For the CDR3, the DNA is TGTGCCAGCAGCCGACAGGGGCCCTACGAGCAGTACTTC. It translates to CASSRQGPYEQYF.

This chain links TRBV11-3 with TRBJ2-3, with D tentatively TRBD1 (6 bases). The V end was cut by 4 bases, the J end by 4 bases, with 12 bases between. The CDR3 contains 14 residues. CDR1 and CDR2 from the germline V gene are SGHNT and YENEEA. CDR3 sequence (DNA): TGTGCCAGCAGCTACCTGGACAGTGCAGATACGCAGTATTTT. Protein sequence: CASSYLDSADTQYF.

The genes are TRBV19 and TRBJ2-2; TRBD1 matches 10 bases. Trimming at V came to 5 bases and at J to 7 bases, leaving 4 bases not matched to a gene. The CDR3 totals 14 residues. The V gene's germline CDR1 is LNHDA and CDR2 SQIVND (reference sequence). Written as DNA, the CDR3 is TGTGCCAGTAGTCTGGACAGGGGGTACGGGGAGCTGTTTTTT. The encoded protein is CASSLDRGYGELFF. The full variable domain, in which reference TRBV19 and TRBJ2-2 provide the parts outside the CDR3, is DGGITQSPKYLFRKEGQNVTLSCEQNLNHDAMYWYRQDPGQGLRLIYYSQIVNDFQKGDIAEGYSVSREKKESFPLTVTSAQKNPTAFYLCASSLDRGYGELFFGEGSRLTVL.

The genes are TRBV5-4 and TRBJ1-6; 8 nucleotides align to TRBD1. The CDR3 is made up of 12 amino acids. Germline trimming cut 4 bases from V and 11 bases from J; bases unmatched to any gene: 2. From germline, CDR1 is SGHNT and CDR2 YYREEE (reference sequence). Written as DNA, the CDR3 is TGTGCCAGCAGCACAGGGGGTCCACCCCTCCACTTT. Its protein product is CASSTGGPPLHF.

The chain uses TRBV4-3 and TRBJ2-7; the match to TRBD2 covers 9 bases. The CDR3 extends over 16 amino acids. V dropped 0 bases and J dropped 4; count of bases not matched to a gene: 7. Germline lookup yields CDR1 LGHNA and CDR2 YSLEER. The CDR3 is CASSQDQGGGVYEQYF. CDR3 DNA sequence: TGCGCCAGCAGCCAAGATCAGGGCGGGGGGGTGTACGAGCAGTACTTC.

The chain is built from TRBV5-1 and TRBJ2-1, with TRBD1 identical over 11 bases. V was pared by 4 bases and J by 4 bases, with 13 bases of the junction left unmatched. CDR1 SGHRS and CDR2 YFSETQ come from the germline V gene. The CDR3 consists of 18 residues. This CDR3 is CASSADRGPSTPYNEQFF. The CDR3 region has the DNA TGCGCCAGCAGCGCGGACAGGGGGCCTTCCACCCCGTACAATGAGCAGTTCTTC.

A few counts support this clone. This rearrangement joins TRBV29-1 to TRBJ1-3; 9 positions match TRBD1. Trimming cost V 4 bases and J 7 bases; bases outside gene matches: 11. The CDR3 loop spans 15 amino acids. Germline lookup yields CDR1 SQVTM and CDR2 ANQGSEA. The chain's CDR3 is CSVAPGTGHGNTIYF. The CDR3 coding sequence is TGCAGCGTTGCCCCTGGGACAGGGCACGGGAACACCATATATTTT.